The TCR beta chain under discussion was sequenced for a study of regulatory T cells in long-lasting Graves disease. Across the whole study: Graves' cases, newly diagnosed, had used antithyroid drugs under 3 months. Study findings and constraints: When disease was persistent, TRBV28, TRBJ1-2 and TRBJ2-5 were the favored segments.

Assembly of TCR beta libraries relied on iRepertoire HTBI primers together with Arm-PCR of CDR3 regions. The authors' processing: Taken together, the samples had fewer than 70 TRBV and approximately 15 TRBJ segments identified. From the multiplex PCR reads, TCRdb called clonotypes with MiXCR, one entry per CDR3 protein. Here the V and J calls rest on TCRdb's processing, not on the authors' analysis. The data hold 350,000 to 400,000 distinct CDR3 sequences, with 15% to 20% observed a single time. With respect to this clonotype: The antigen is unknown.

Sample time point: newly diagnosed GD, antithyroid drugs for less than 3 months. Scientists built the TCR library using RNA that was extracted from PBMCs. Germline CDR1 is LNHDA and CDR2 is SQIVND (reference sequence). The CDR3 loop spans 16 amino acids. V gave up 5 bases and J gave up 3 bases, with 19 bases separating them. The data were also submitted as part of a second study, on T cells in Graves' hyperthyroidism and ophthalmopathy.

The sequence was collected from a woman aged 18-30 years with Graves disease. The chain couples TRBV19 to TRBJ1-1; D is possibly TRBD1 (6 bases). This specimen was peripheral blood mononuclear cells (PBMCs), taken at new diagnosis, from a patient treated with antithyroid drugs. The CDR3 protein is CASSQGGTGKDTEAFF. As DNA, the CDR3 is TGTGCCAGTAGTCAAGGGGGAACGGGGAAGGACACTGAAGCTTTCTTT.